Each of the 25 T cell receptor beta chains below was sequenced from the same sample in a study of T-cell reconstitution after alpha-beta-depleted transplantation in children. Unique molecular identifiers featured in how the TCRbeta library was prepared. From the PCR reads, TCRdb called clonotypes with MiXCR, one entry per CDR3 protein. In the table there are 200,000 to 250,000 distinct CDR3 sequences, about 11% of which are singletons. The sequencing here drew on PBMCs, taken before TCRalphabeta/CD19-depleted stem cell transplant. These receptors originate from a child younger than two with acute myeloid leukemia, due to receive a stem cell transplant.

This clonotype has more than one count but fewer than ten. J is TRBJ1-2 and V is TRBV3-1; 7 nucleotides agree with TRBD1. The CDR3 spans 14 residues. Germline CDR1 LGHDT, CDR2 YNNKEL (reference sequence). V was clipped by 5 bases and J by 4 bases; unmatched bases: 7. This CDR3 reads CASSGDSSSYGYTF. The CDR3, as DNA: TGTGCCAGCAGCGGGGACAGTAGTAGCTATGGCTACACCTTC.

The chain uses TRBV28 and TRBJ1-6; 8 nucleotides align to TRBD1. This CDR3 is 15 amino acids long. The V and J ends lost 3 bases and 7 bases, in that order; junction bases with no gene match: 5. Per germline, CDR1 MDHEN and CDR2 SYDVKM. The DNA of the CDR3 is TGTGCCAGCAGTTTGCCGACAGGGGTAAATTCACCCCTCCACTTT. It specifies CASSLPTGVNSPLHF.

This clonotype was recorded at least ten times. This chain links TRBV18 with TRBJ2-7; no clear D gene. With 0 bases removed from V and 0 bases from J, the gap between germline ends came to 3 bases. This CDR3 is built from 13 residues. Germline CDR1 is KGHSH and CDR2 is LQKENI. The CDR3 region has the DNA TGTGCCAGCTCACCACCGAGCTCCTACGAGCAGTACTTC. Translation: CASSPPSSYEQYF.

This clonotype was detected many times. The genes are TRBV12-3 or TRBV12-4 and TRBJ1-2; D not resolved. V gave up 2 bases and J gave up 1 base, with 2 bases separating them. The CDR3 extends over 12 amino acids. The CDR3 DNA reads TGTGCCAGCAGTTTACATAACTATGGCTACACCTTC. Translated, it gives CASSLHNYGYTF.

This clonotype was counted a few times. The rearrangement joins TRBV30 to TRBJ1-1; 7 nucleotides agree with TRBD1. Germline values: CDR1 GTSNPN, CDR2 SVGIG (reference sequence). The CDR3 totals 14 residues. After removal of 0 bases from V and 3 bases from J, the junction contained 4 bases not matched to a gene. The CDR3 spells CAWSVGGRDTEAFF. The CDR3 bases are TGTGCCTGGAGTGTAGGGGGCAGGGACACTGAAGCTTTCTTT. Filled out from reference TRBV30 and TRBJ1-1, the complete variable domain reads SQTIHQWPATLVQPVGSPLSLECTVEGTSNPNLYWYRQAAGRGLQLLFYSVGIGQISSEVPQNLSASRPQDRQFILSSKKLLLSDSGFYLCAWSVGGRDTEAFFGQGTRLTVV.

This clonotype was picked up many times. The chain carries TRBV20-1 and TRBJ1-1, with D possibly being TRBD1 (5 bases). This CDR3 has 11 residues. V gave up 1 base and J gave up 12 bases, with 12 bases separating them. Germline CDR1 and CDR2: DFQATT and SNEGSKA (reference sequence). CDR3: CSARGGRLTFF. The CDR3 nucleotides read TGCAGTGCTAGAGGGGGACGGTTGACTTTCTTT.

There are a few counts of this clonotype. J is TRBJ1-1 and V is TRBV18; TRBD1 might be the D (6 bases). This CDR3 is 11 amino acids long. Germline-derived CDR1 and CDR2 are KGHSH and LQKENI. Trimming pared 3 bases from V and 11 bases from J, leaving 10 bases between. CDR3 in DNA: TGTGCCAGCTCACCGGGGGGGGCGGCTTTCTTT. It translates to CASSPGGAAFF.

The chain links TRBV5-6 to TRBJ1-2, with D maybe TRBD1 (5 bases). The length of the CDR3 is 13 residues. Per germline, CDR1 SGHDT and CDR2 YYEEEE. V lost 7 bases and J lost 7, with 17 bases in between. The CDR3 protein is CASGLGVLCGYTF. CDR3 coding DNA: TGTGCCAGCGGACTGGGGGTCCTGTGTGGCTACACCTTC.

This clonotype was counted many times. The chain recombines TRBV4-3 with TRBJ2-2; D unresolved. The germline V gene encodes CDR1 LGHNA and CDR2 YSLEER. With 0 bases removed from V and 1 base from J, the gap between germline ends came to 6 bases. This CDR3 contains 15 residues. CDR3 in amino acids: CASSQEPRNTGELFF. CDR3 coding DNA: TGCGCCAGCAGCCAAGAGCCCCGGAACACCGGGGAGCTGTTTTTT.

This clonotype was picked up many times. The V gene is TRBV29-1, the J gene TRBJ2-3; maybe TRBD1 (5 bases). Germline CDR1 reads SQVTM; CDR2 reads ANQGSEA. This CDR3 contains 13 residues. Trimming removed 4 bases from V and 2 bases from J, with 10 bases in between. The CDR3 loop reads CSVGGRFTDTQYF. CDR3 DNA: TGCAGCGTTGGGGGCAGATTCACAGATACGCAGTATTTT.

This clonotype was detected ten times or more. The gene calls are TRBV18 and TRBJ1-1; no clear D. CDR3 length: 12 amino acids. V lost 2 bases to trimming and J lost 6 bases, with 7 bases between them. Per the germline V gene, CDR1 is KGHSH and CDR2 is LQKENI. The CDR3 sequence: CASSPSGAEAFF. CDR3 nucleotide sequence: TGTGCCAGCTCACCATCTGGTGCTGAAGCTTTCTTT.

Ten or more counts support this clonotype. The chain recombines TRBV18 with TRBJ2-5; weak D call: TRBD1 (6 bases). The CDR3 consists of 14 residues. Germline CDR1 and CDR2: KGHSH and LQKENI. V was pared by 3 bases and J by 9 bases, with 17 bases between. CDR3 coding DNA: TGTGCCAGCTCACCCCGGGACACCTCATCGGCCCAGTACTTC. It codes for CASSPRDTSSAQYF.

This clonotype was observed many times. The chain recombines TRBV5-1 with TRBJ2-5; D gene uncertain. Germline CDR1 SGHRS, CDR2 YFSETQ. Trimming pared 4 bases from V and 4 bases from J, leaving 14 bases between. The CDR3 consists of 14 residues. CDR3 protein: CASSLGHGRETQYF. CDR3 nucleotides: TGCGCCAGCAGCCTTGGGCACGGACGAGAGACCCAGTACTTC.

At least ten counts were recorded for this clonotype. This rearrangement joins TRBV25-1 to TRBJ2-1; D tentatively fits TRBD1 or TRBD2 (5 bases each). The V and J ends lost 0 bases and 3 bases respectively, with 9 bases between them. Germline V lookup: CDR1 MGHDK, CDR2 SYGVNS. CDR3 length equals 15 residues. Here the CDR3 DNA reads TGTGCCAGCAGTGAATATCCGGGGCTCTACAATGAGCAGTTCTTC. Translated: CASSEYPGLYNEQFF.

This clonotype occurred many times. The rearrangement joins TRBV7-9 to TRBJ1-2; the match to TRBD1 covers 7 bases. Germline V CDR1 and CDR2: SEHNR, FQNEAQ (reference sequence). Trimming at V came to 5 bases and at J to 4 bases, leaving 1 base not matched to a gene. The CDR3 length is 12 residues. This chain's CDR3 is CASSRDSYGYTF. The CDR3 nucleotides are TGTGCCAGCAGCAGGGACAGCTATGGCTACACCTTC.

Ten or more counts support this clonotype. The chain uses TRBV5-1 and TRBJ2-5; the match to TRBD2 covers 7 bases. From germline, CDR1 is SGHRS and CDR2 YFSETQ. The CDR3 is 14 amino acids. V shed 5 bases, J shed 4 bases, and the junction held 8 bases outside the gene matches. Here the CDR3 reads CASRSWDYGETQYF. The CDR3 DNA is TGCGCCAGCAGAAGTTGGGACTATGGAGAGACCCAGTACTTC.

This clonotype was recorded many times. The V gene is TRBV5-1, the J gene TRBJ2-3; TRBD2 might be the D (6 bases). Trimming took off 0 bases at V and 2 bases at J, with 13 bases between the two ends. The length of the CDR3 is 16 residues. Per germline, CDR1 SGHRS and CDR2 YFSETQ. The chain's CDR3 is CASSLGGSGYTDTQYF. CDR3 sequence (DNA): TGCGCCAGCAGCTTGGGCGGTAGCGGATACACAGATACGCAGTATTTT. Based on the CDR3 plus reference TRBV5-1 and TRBJ2-3, the full variable domain is KAGVTQTPRYLIKTRGQQVTLSCSPISGHRSVSWYQQTPGQGLQFLFEYFSETQRNKGNFPGRFSGRQFSNSRSEMNVSTLELGDSALYLCASSLGGSGYTDTQYFGPGTRLTVL.

In its sample, this clonotype was seen many times. The CDR3 region is CASSTLPADPGELFF. For the CDR3, the DNA is TGTGCCAGCAGTACCCTCCCGGCAGATCCCGGGGAGCTGTTTTTT. J is TRBJ2-2 and V is TRBV12-3 or TRBV12-4; D gene uncertain. V gave up 5 bases and J gave up 6 bases, with 16 bases separating them. CDR3 size: 15 residues.

Many counts were recorded for this clonotype. The chain recombines TRBV29-1 with TRBJ1-1, with D maybe TRBD1 (5 bases). Trimming took off 5 bases at V and 7 bases at J, with 11 bases between the two ends. Germline V gives CDR1 SQVTM, CDR2 ANQGSEA. The CDR3 totals 11 residues. DNA for the CDR3: TGCAGCGTTACCCCGACAGTTGAAGCTTTCTTT. This encodes CSVTPTVEAFF.

This clonotype was detected many times. This chain links TRBV7-9 with TRBJ2-1; 7 bases align to TRBD2. CDR1 is SEHNR and CDR2 is FQNEAQ in the germline V gene (reference sequence). This CDR3 region has 13 residues. V lost 6 bases to trimming and J lost 9 bases; unmatched junction nucleotides: 8. CDR3 nucleotides: TGTGCCAGCAGACCCACGGGGGGAAGTGAGCAGTTCTTC. The encoded protein is CASRPTGGSEQFF.

This clonotype was recorded at least ten times. The J gene is TRBJ2-1, the V gene TRBV11-2; the D is unclear. Trimming shortened V by 5 bases and J by 2 bases, and 13 bases separated the two germline ends. This CDR3 region has 15 residues. The V gene's germline CDR1 is SGHAT and CDR2 FQNNGV. The CDR3 sequence: CASSAHYDAYNEQFF. Written as DNA, the CDR3 is TGTGCCAGCAGCGCTCACTACGACGCCTACAATGAGCAGTTCTTC.

This clonotype showed up many times. The chain employs TRBV12-3 or TRBV12-4 and TRBJ2-7; possibly TRBD1 for D (6 bases). Trimming removed 7 bases from V and 3 bases from J, with 16 bases in between. This CDR3 comprises 14 residues. The CDR3 coding sequence is TGTGCCAGCACTCGTACAGGGATGGTCTACGAGCAGTACTTC. This codes for CASTRTGMVYEQYF.

This clonotype was detected many times. The V call is TRBV20-1, the J call TRBJ1-5; D perhaps matches TRBD1 (5 bases). Trimming took off 0 bases at V and 4 bases at J, with 7 bases between the two ends. This CDR3 comprises 13 residues. Germline V lookup: CDR1 DFQATT, CDR2 SNEGSKA (reference sequence). CDR3 nucleotide sequence: TGCAGTGCTAGAGAGGGGGGGAATCAGCCCCAGCATTTT. Translation gives CSAREGGNQPQHF.

This clonotype was found many times. The chain couples TRBV20-1 to TRBJ1-1; 8 bases map to TRBD1. J gave up 0 bases and V 6 bases, and 3 bases lay outside the gene matches. This CDR3 region has 13 residues. Germline CDR1 and CDR2: DFQATT and SNEGSKA (reference sequence). The CDR3 DNA reads as TGCAGTGCCCCGGACAGGGTGAACACTGAAGCTTTCTTT. Protein product: CSAPDRVNTEAFF.

This clonotype was seen repeatedly, ten times or more. This chain links TRBV24-1 with TRBJ2-3; a weak D match, TRBD1 (5 bases). From germline, CDR1 is KGHDR and CDR2 SFDVKD. Trimming took off 5 bases at V and 4 bases at J, with 15 bases between the two ends. The CDR3 is 15 amino acids. The CDR3 is CATSAGRVTADTQYF. CDR3 coding DNA: TGTGCCACCAGTGCCGGCAGGGTGACCGCAGATACGCAGTATTTT.